The sequence of this T cell receptor (beta chain) was determined in a study of lymphopenia after photon versus proton radiotherapy (dated by TCRdb to the late 2010s). About the study as a whole: The study compared the immunological effects of photon versus proton radiation therapy in patients with gastrointestinal tumors who developed high-grade lymphopenia. The cohort comprised more than 15 patients with gastrointestinal tumors who received either photon or proton therapy and then developed lymphopenia. The goal of the study was to describe how the two radiation modalities differ in their effects on the immune system. Study-level results and caveats: The survival association was examined only in patients who died, and the authors described better survival with proton therapy as a possibility, not as a demonstrated result. Across the cohort, an inverse correlation was found between a larger post-nadir drop in TCR diversity and overall survival time among patients who died. During treatment, patients who received photon therapy lost naive T cells and TCR diversity and gained effector/memory populations, whereas patients who received proton therapy remained relatively stable. Once the lymphocyte count had reached its nadir, the repertoires of photon-treated patients showed oligoclonal expansion, particularly of CD8+ Temra cells, and this expansion drove the decline in diversity.

Library creation used the immunoSEQ multiplex PCR assay. T cell repertoires were profiled by deep sequencing of rearranged TCR beta loci, alongside multiparametric flow cytometry. Drawn from immuneACCESS, this table holds only the in-frame rearrangements with V and J called that TCRdb kept. Clones are partly lost; checked studies trace under half to an unresolved V gene and leave the rest unexplained. For this sample there are 50,000 to 75,000 clones; about 86% appear just once. Of the sample, approximately 2% falls within the top ten clones. A distance of 6 bases separates the germline ends of V and J, which lose 6 bases and 4 bases respectively. The CDR3 starts with the cysteine, ends with the phenylalanine, and has 12 residues. Solely the CDR3 DNA is kept, with 36 bases framed from the first base. Via the germline V gene, CDR1 is SNHLY and CDR2 FYNNEI. Details on this clone: The clone's antigen remains unknown. Per-base qualities were not stored, and no clone one base away is much larger.

This clonotype was obtained from a man aged 40-55 years with gastric cancer. This specimen consisted of peripheral blood, obtained from a patient treated with photon-based radiotherapy. Recombination connected TRBV2 to TRBJ1-4; D gene: possibly TRBD1, on 5 matching bases. The DNA is as follows: TGTGCCAGCAGGGGGGATAATGAAAAACTGTTTTTT. This sequence encodes CASRGDNEKLFF.